This is a list of T cell receptor beta chains from one sample in a study of human T cells and chemical hapten exposure. A single record per CDR3 protein comes from TCRdb applying MiXCR to the RACE reads. This table holds 180,000 or so distinct CDR3 sequences, roughly 15% found once. The material was whole blood, obtained in connection with sensitization to the hapten diphenylcyclopropenone (DPC). The receptors shown here come from a woman aged 25 to 45 with alopecia areata. Some clones in this sample may be carry-over from other donors' samples. The CDR3 runs from the conserved cysteine through the conserved F or W. Each record gives: clone size, V gene, J gene, D gene, CDR3 protein, CDR3 DNA. D genes are given only for firm matches. Some rows have no size entry. The others give once, few or many, or a class for an expanded clone.

clone size: few; V gene: TRBV7-6; J gene: TRBJ1-2; D gene: -; CDR3 protein: CASSLVSDGRNYGYTF; CDR3 DNA: TGTGCCAGCAGCTTGGTCTCCGACGGCAGAAACTATGGCTACACCTTC
clone size: -; V gene: TRBV4-2; J gene: TRBJ2-7; D gene: TRBD2; CDR3 protein: CASSQARGTSGSYEQYF; CDR3 DNA: TGTGCCAGCAGCCAAGCCAGGGGGACTAGCGGCTCCTACGAGCAGTACTTC
clone size: -; V gene: TRBV7-2; J gene: TRBJ2-7; D gene: TRBD2; CDR3 protein: CASSLVSSGAPYEQYF; CDR3 DNA: TGTGCCAGCAGCTTAGTATCCAGCGGGGCCCCCTACGAGCAGTACTTC
clone size: many; V gene: TRBV6-2/TRBV6-3; J gene: TRBJ1-6; D gene: -; CDR3 protein: CASSSLGSPLHF; CDR3 DNA: TGTGCCAGCAGTTCCCTAGGGTCACCCCTCCACTTT
clone size: many; V gene: TRBV7-6; J gene: TRBJ2-5; D gene: -; CDR3 protein: CASRDQETQYF; CDR3 DNA: TGTGCCAGCAGAGATCAAGAGACCCAGTACTTC
clone size: -; V gene: TRBV5-1; J gene: TRBJ2-7; D gene: TRBD2; CDR3 protein: CASTPSGRAKTGEQYF; CDR3 DNA: TGCGCCAGCACCCCTAGCGGGAGGGCCAAGACGGGAGAGCAGTACTTC
clone size: -; V gene: TRBV18; J gene: TRBJ2-7; D gene: TRBD1; CDR3 protein: CASSKTGDPYEQYF; CDR3 DNA: TGTGCCAGCTCAAAGACAGGGGATCCCTACGAGCAGTACTTC
clone size: -; V gene: TRBV28; J gene: TRBJ2-7; D gene: TRBD1; CDR3 protein: CASSPVGQGAREQYF; CDR3 DNA: TGTGCCAGCAGTCCGGTTGGTCAGGGGGCCCGGGAGCAGTACTTC
clone size: -; V gene: TRBV29-1; J gene: TRBJ1-1; D gene: -; CDR3 protein: CSVEIKQGEAFF; CDR3 DNA: TGCAGCGTTGAAATTAAACAGGGTGAAGCTTTCTTT
clone size: -; V gene: TRBV12-5; J gene: TRBJ1-3; D gene: -; CDR3 protein: CASAAHLSGNTIYF; CDR3 DNA: TGTGCTAGTGCCGCGCACCTCTCTGGAAACACCATATATTTT
clone size: -; V gene: TRBV7-9; J gene: TRBJ2-3; D gene: TRBD2; CDR3 protein: CASRARGTSTDTQYF; CDR3 DNA: TGTGCCAGCAGAGCGCGGGGGACTAGCACAGATACGCAGTATTTT
clone size: few; V gene: TRBV5-1; J gene: TRBJ2-7; D gene: TRBD1; CDR3 protein: CASSLDQGASDEQYF; CDR3 DNA: TGCGCCAGCAGCTTGGATCAGGGGGCGAGCGACGAGCAGTACTTC
clone size: many; V gene: TRBV3-1; J gene: TRBJ1-6; D gene: -; CDR3 protein: CASSQGLISYNSPLHF; CDR3 DNA: TGTGCCAGCAGCCAAGGGCTGATCTCCTATAATTCACCCCTCCACTTT
clone size: many; V gene: TRBV6-1; J gene: TRBJ2-5; D gene: TRBD1; CDR3 protein: CASSRTGGRIQETQYF; CDR3 DNA: TGTGCCAGCAGTAGGACAGGGGGGAGAATCCAAGAGACCCAGTACTTC
clone size: few; V gene: TRBV20-1; J gene: TRBJ1-1; D gene: -; CDR3 protein: CSAETGTFTEAFF; CDR3 DNA: TGCAGTGCTGAAACAGGGACCTTCACTGAAGCTTTCTTT
clone size: few; V gene: TRBV19; J gene: TRBJ1-1; D gene: -; CDR3 protein: CASSIDAVNTEAFF; CDR3 DNA: TGTGCCAGTAGTATAGACGCCGTGAACACTGAAGCTTTCTTT
clone size: few; V gene: TRBV7-2; J gene: TRBJ1-5; D gene: -; CDR3 protein: CASSSGSWGQPQHF; CDR3 DNA: TGTGCCAGCAGCTCAGGCTCCTGGGGTCAGCCCCAGCATTTT
clone size: many; V gene: TRBV7-8; J gene: TRBJ2-7; D gene: -; CDR3 protein: CASSLAGTHSYEQYF; CDR3 DNA: TGTGCCAGCAGCTTAGCGGGGACACACTCCTACGAGCAGTACTTC
clone size: few; V gene: TRBV7-8; J gene: TRBJ2-3; D gene: -; CDR3 protein: CASSSAGLTDTQYF; CDR3 DNA: TGTGCCAGCAGCTCGGCGGGTCTCACAGATACGCAGTATTTT
clone size: -; V gene: TRBV2; J gene: TRBJ1-5; D gene: -; CDR3 protein: CASSESFRNQPQHF; CDR3 DNA: TGTGCCAGCAGTGAAAGCTTTCGCAATCAGCCCCAGCATTTT
clone size: -; V gene: TRBV19; J gene: TRBJ2-7; D gene: -; CDR3 protein: CASSEGTGSYEQYF; CDR3 DNA: TGTGCCAGTAGTGAAGGGACGGGGTCCTACGAGCAGTACTTC
clone size: few; V gene: TRBV28; J gene: TRBJ2-7; D gene: -; CDR3 protein: CASRMEEYEQYF; CDR3 DNA: TGTGCCAGCCGAATGGAGGAGTACGAGCAGTACTTC
clone size: -; V gene: TRBV6-1; J gene: TRBJ2-1; D gene: -; CDR3 protein: CATLPGASNGNEQFF; CDR3 DNA: TGTGCCACCCTACCGGGGGCTAGTAACGGCAATGAGCAGTTCTTC
clone size: -; V gene: TRBV5-4; J gene: TRBJ2-7; D gene: -; CDR3 protein: CASSLYGYEQYF; CDR3 DNA: TGTGCCAGCAGCTTGTACGGATACGAGCAGTACTTC
clone size: -; V gene: TRBV2; J gene: TRBJ1-6; D gene: -; CDR3 protein: CASRMGGNSPLHF; CDR3 DNA: TGTGCCAGCAGAATGGGGGGGAATTCACCCCTCCACTTT
clone size: once; V gene: TRBV5-1; J gene: TRBJ2-5; D gene: TRBD1; CDR3 protein: CASSSDGTGQETQYF; CDR3 DNA: TGCGCCAGCAGCTCGGACGGGACAGGACAAGAGACCCAGTACTTC
clone size: many; V gene: TRBV2; J gene: TRBJ2-1; D gene: -; CDR3 protein: CASSERQLNEQFF; CDR3 DNA: TGTGCCAGCAGTGAACGACAGCTAAATGAGCAGTTCTTC
clone size: few; V gene: TRBV28; J gene: TRBJ1-2; D gene: -; CDR3 protein: CASSYTPRDYTF; CDR3 DNA: TGTGCCAGCAGTTACACCCCAAGAGACTACACCTTC